Listed here is a single TCR beta chain. Its antigen is undetermined. The sample originates from a study of cytomegalovirus exposure and HLA in healthy donors. Overall study context: Sequencing of around 200 million T cells in an earlier analysis found roughly 120 million unique TCR beta sequences. General study results and limits: V- and J-gene trimming of TCR beta was linked (in a later analysis) to a missense DCLRE1C variant.

Germline V gene sequence: CDR1 KGHSY, CDR2 FQNENV. V dropped 5 bases and J dropped 2 bases, with 16 bases sitting between them. The length of the CDR3 is 15 residues. Researchers ran the PCR with 60 Vbeta and 13 Jbeta primers. The repertoire was sequenced with immunoSEQ multiplex PCR; TCRdb's copy has only in-frame clones and lacks some. The table has about 150,000 clones, around nine tenths seen once; the top ten hold around 5.5%. This receptor was obtained from a woman between 25 and 40 years old in good health and CMV-seronegative. The V gene is TRBV16, the J gene TRBJ2-7; the D gene is possibly TRBD1 (6 bases). Sequencing used PBMCs. In DNA form, the CDR3 reads TGTGCCAGCAGCTCTCAGGGACATAACGCCTACGAGCAGTACTTC. This gives the protein CASSSQGHNAYEQYF.